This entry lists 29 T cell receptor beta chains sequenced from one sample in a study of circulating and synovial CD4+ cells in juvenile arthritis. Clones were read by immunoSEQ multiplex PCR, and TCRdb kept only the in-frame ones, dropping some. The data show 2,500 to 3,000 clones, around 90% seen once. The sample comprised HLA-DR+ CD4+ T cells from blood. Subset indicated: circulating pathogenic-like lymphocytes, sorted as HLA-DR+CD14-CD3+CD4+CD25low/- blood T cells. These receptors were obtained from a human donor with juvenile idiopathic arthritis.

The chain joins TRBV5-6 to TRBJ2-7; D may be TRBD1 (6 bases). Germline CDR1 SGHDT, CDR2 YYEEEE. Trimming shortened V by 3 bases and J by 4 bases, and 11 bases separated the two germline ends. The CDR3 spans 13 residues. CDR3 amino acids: CASSWPDRYEQYF. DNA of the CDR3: TGTGCCAGCAGCTGGCCTGACAGGTACGAGCAGTACTTC. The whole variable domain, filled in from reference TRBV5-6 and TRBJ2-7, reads DAGVTQSPTHLIKTRGQQVTLRCSPKSGHDTVSWYQQALGQGPQFIFQYYEEEERQRGNFPDRFSGHQFPNYSSELNVNALLLGDSALYLCASSWPDRYEQYFGPGTRLTVT.

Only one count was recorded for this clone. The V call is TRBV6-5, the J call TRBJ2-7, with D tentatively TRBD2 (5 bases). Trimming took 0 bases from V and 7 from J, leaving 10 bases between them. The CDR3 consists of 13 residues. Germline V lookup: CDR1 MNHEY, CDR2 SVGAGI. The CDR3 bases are TGTGCCAGCAGTTACTCGAGGAGGAATGAGCAGTACTTC. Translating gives CASSYSRRNEQYF.

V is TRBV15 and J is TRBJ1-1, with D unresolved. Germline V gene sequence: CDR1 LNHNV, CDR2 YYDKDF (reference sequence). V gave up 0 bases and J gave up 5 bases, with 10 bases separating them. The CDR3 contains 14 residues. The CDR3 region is CATSRDFGGTEAFF. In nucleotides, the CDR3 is TGTGCCACCAGCAGAGATTTTGGAGGTACTGAAGCTTTCTTT. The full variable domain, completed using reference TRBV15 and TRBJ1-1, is DAMVIQNPRYQVTQFGKPVTLSCSQTLNHNVMYWYQQKSSQAPKLLFHYYDKDFNNEADTPDNFQSRRPNTSFCFLDIRSPGLGDTAMYLCATSRDFGGTEAFFGQGTRLTVV.

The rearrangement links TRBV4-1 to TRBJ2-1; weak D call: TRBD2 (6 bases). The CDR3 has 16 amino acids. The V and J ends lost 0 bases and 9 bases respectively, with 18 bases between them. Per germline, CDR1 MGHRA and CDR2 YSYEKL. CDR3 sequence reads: CASSQEPAGSLGEQFF. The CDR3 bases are TGCGCCAGCAGCCAAGAACCAGCGGGCTCCTTGGGTGAGCAGTTCTTC.

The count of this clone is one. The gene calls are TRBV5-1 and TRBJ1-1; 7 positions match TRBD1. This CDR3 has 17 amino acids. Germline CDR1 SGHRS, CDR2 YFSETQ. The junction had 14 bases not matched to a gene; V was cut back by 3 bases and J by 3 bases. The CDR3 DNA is TGCGCCAGCAGCTCGGGGAGCAGGGGGAAGATATACACTGAAGCTTTCTTT. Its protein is CASSSGSRGKIYTEAFF. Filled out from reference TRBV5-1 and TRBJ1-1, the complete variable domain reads KAGVTQTPRYLIKTRGQQVTLSCSPISGHRSVSWYQQTPGQGLQFLFEYFSETQRNKGNFPGRFSGRQFSNSRSEMNVSTLELGDSALYLCASSSGSRGKIYTEAFFGQGTRLTVV.

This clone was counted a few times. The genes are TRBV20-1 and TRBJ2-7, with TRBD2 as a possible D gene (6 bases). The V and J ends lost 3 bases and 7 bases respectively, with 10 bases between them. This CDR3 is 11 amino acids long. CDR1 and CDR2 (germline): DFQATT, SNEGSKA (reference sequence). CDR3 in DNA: TGCAGTGCTAGCGGGAGTAGGGAGCAGTACTTC. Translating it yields CSASGSREQYF.

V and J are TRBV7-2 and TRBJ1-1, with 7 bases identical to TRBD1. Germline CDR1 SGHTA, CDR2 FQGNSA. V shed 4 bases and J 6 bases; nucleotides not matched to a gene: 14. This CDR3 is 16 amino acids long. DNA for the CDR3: TGTGCCAGCAGCTCTTTCGAGGCAGGGGGTAATCCTGAAGCTTTCTTT. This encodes CASSSFEAGGNPEAFF.

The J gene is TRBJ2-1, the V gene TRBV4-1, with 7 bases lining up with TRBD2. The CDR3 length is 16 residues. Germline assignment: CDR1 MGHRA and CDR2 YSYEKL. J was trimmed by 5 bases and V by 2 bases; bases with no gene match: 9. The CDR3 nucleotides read TGCGCCAGCAGCCAATCAAGAGCGGGGATCAACAATGAGCAGTTCTTC. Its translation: CASSQSRAGINNEQFF.

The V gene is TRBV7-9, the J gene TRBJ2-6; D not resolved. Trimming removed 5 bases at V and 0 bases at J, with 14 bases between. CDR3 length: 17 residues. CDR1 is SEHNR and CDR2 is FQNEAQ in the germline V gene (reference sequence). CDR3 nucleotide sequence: TGTGCCAGCAGCCGAGACTCACTCCTCTCTGGGGCCAACGTCCTGACTTTC. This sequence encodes CASSRDSLLSGANVLTF.

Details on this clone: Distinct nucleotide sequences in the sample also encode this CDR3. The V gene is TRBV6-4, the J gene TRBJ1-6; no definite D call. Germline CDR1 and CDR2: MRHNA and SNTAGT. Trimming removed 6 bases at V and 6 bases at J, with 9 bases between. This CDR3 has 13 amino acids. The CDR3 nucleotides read TGTGCCAGCAGGGAAGACTTTAATTCACCCCTCCACTTT. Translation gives CASREDFNSPLHF.

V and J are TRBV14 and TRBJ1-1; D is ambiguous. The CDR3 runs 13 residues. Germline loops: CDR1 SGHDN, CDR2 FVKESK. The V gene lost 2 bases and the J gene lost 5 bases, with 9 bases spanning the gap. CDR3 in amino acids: CASSQQIITEAFF. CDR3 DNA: TGTGCCAGCAGCCAACAGATAATAACTGAAGCTTTCTTT.

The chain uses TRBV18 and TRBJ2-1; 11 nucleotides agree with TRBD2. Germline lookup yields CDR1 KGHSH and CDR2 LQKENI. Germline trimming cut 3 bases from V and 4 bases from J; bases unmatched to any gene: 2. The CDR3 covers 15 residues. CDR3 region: CASSPGLADYNEQFF. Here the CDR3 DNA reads TGTGCCAGCTCACCGGGACTAGCGGATTACAATGAGCAGTTCTTC. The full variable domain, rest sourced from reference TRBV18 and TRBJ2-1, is NAGVMQNPRHLVRRRGQEARLRCSPMKGHSHVYWYRQLPEEGLKFMVYLQKENIIDESGMPKERFSAEFPKEGPSILRIQQVVRGDSAAYFCASSPGLADYNEQFFGPGTRLTVL.

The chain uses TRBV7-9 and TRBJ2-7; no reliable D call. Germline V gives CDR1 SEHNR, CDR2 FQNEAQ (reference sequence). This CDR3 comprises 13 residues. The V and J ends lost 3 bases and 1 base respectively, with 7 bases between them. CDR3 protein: CASSFDKSYEQYV. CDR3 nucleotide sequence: TGTGCCAGCAGCTTCGACAAATCCTACGAGCAGTACGTC.

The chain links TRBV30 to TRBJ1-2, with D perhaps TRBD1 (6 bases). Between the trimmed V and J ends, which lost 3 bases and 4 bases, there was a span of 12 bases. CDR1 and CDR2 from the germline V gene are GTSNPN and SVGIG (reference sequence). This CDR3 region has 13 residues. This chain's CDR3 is CAWSEGQIYGYTF. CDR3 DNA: TGTGCCTGGAGCGAGGGACAAATCTATGGCTACACCTTC.

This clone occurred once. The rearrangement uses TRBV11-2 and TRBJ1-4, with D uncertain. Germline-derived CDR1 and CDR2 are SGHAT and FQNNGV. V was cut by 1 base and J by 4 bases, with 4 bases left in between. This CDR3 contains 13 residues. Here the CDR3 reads CASSLGLNEKLFF. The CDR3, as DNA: TGTGCCAGCAGCTTAGGTCTTAATGAAAAACTGTTTTTT.

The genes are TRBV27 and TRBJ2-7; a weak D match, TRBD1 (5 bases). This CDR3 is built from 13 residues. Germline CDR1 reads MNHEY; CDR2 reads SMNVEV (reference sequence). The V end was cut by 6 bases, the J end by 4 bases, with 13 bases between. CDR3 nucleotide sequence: TGTGCCAGCAGAGTCACAGGAGTTTACGAGCAGTACTTC. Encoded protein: CASRVTGVYEQYF.

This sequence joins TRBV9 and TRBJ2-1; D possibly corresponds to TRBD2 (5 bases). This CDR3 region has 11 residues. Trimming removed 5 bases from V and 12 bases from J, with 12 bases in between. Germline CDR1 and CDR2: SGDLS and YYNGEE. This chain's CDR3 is CASSADRGQFF. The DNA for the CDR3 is TGTGCCAGCAGTGCTGATCGGGGGCAGTTCTTC.

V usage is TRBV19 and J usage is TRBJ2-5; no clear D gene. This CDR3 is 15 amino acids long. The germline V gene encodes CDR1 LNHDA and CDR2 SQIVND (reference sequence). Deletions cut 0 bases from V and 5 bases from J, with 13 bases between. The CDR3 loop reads CASSIDTNRRETQYF. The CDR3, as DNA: TGTGCCAGTAGTATAGATACCAATCGTCGGGAGACCCAGTACTTC.

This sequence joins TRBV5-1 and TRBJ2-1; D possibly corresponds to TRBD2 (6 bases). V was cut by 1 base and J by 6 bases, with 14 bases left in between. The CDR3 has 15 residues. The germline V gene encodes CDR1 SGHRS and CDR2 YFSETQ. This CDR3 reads CASSLNTGLTNEQFF. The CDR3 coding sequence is TGCGCCAGCAGCTTGAATACGGGACTGACCAATGAGCAGTTCTTC.

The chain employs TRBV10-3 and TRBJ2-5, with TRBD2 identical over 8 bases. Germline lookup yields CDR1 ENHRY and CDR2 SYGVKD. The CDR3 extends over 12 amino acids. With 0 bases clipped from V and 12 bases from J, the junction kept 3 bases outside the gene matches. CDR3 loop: CAISESEREKYF. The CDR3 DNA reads TGTGCCATCAGTGAGTCTGAGCGGGAGAAGTACTTC.

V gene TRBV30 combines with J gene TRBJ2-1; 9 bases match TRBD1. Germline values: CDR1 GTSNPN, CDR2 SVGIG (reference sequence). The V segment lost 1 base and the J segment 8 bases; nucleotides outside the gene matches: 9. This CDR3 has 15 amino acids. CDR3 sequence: CAWSAGTGSFHEQFF. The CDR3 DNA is TGTGCCTGGAGTGCGGGGACAGGGAGCTTTCATGAGCAGTTCTTC.

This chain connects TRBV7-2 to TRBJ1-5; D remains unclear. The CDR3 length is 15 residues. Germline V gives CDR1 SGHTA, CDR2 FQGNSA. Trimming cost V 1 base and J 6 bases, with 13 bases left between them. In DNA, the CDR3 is TGTGCCAGCAGCTTAGTTCCTCAAAGCGGTCAGCCCCAGCATTTT. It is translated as CASSLVPQSGQPQHF. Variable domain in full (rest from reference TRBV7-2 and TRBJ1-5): GAGVSQSPSNKVTEKGKDVELRCDPISGHTALYWYRQSLGQGLEFLIYFQGNSAPDKSGLPSDRFSAERTGGSVSTLTIQRTQQEDSAVYLCASSLVPQSGQPQHFGDGTRLSIL.

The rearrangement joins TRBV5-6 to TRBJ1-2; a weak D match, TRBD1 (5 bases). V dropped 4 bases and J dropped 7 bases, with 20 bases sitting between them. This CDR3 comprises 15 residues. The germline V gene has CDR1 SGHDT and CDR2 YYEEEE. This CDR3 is CASSPYSTALGGYTF. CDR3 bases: TGTGCCAGCAGCCCTTACTCGACAGCTTTGGGTGGCTACACCTTC.

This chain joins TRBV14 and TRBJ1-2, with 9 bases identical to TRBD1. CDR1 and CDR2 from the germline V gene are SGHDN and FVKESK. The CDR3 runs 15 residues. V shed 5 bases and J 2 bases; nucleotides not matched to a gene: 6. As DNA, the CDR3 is TGTGCCAGCAGCTGGAGGACAGGGGAAAACTATGGCTACACCTTC. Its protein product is CASSWRTGENYGYTF.

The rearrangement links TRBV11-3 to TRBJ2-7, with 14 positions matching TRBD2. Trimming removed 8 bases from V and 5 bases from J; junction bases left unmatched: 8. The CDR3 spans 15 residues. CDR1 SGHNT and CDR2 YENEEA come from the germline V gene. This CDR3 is CASGTSGGSSDEQYF. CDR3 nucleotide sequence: TGTGCCAGCGGGACTAGCGGGGGATCGAGCGACGAGCAGTACTTC. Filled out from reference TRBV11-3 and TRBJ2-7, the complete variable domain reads EAGVVQSPRYKIIEKKQPVAFWCNPISGHNTLYWYLQNLGQGPELLIRYENEEAVDDSQLPKDRFSAERLKGVDSTLKIQPAELGDSAVYLCASGTSGGSSDEQYFGPGTRLTVT.

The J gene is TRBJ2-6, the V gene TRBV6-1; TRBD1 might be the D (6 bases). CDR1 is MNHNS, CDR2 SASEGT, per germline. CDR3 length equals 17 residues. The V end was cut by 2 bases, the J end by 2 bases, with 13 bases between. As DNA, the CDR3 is TGTGCCAGCAGTGAAAGGGGCAGGGGAACTGGGGCCAACGTCCTGACTTTC. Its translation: CASSERGRGTGANVLTF.

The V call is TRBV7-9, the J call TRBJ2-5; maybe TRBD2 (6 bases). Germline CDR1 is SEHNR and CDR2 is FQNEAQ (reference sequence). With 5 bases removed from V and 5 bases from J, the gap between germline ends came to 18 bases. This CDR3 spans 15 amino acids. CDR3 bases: TGTGCCAGCAGCCCCGGGGGTTTCCCTTGGGAGACCCAGTACTTC. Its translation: CASSPGGFPWETQYF.

The CDR3 protein is CASSSTGGVEQYF. Here the CDR3 DNA reads TGTGCCAGCAGTTCGACAGGGGGCGTCGAGCAGTACTTC. The V gene is TRBV27, the J gene TRBJ2-7; 10 nucleotides agree with TRBD1. The V and J ends lost 4 bases and 6 bases, in that order; junction bases with no gene match: 3. CDR3 length equals 13 residues. Germline CDR1 and CDR2: MNHEY and SMNVEV (reference sequence).

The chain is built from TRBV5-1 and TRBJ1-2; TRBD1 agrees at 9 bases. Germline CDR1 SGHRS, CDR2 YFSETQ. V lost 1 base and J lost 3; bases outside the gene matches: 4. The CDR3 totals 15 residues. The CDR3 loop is CASSLSRTGDYGYTF. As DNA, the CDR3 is TGCGCCAGCAGCTTGAGCCGGACAGGGGACTATGGCTACACCTTC.